This T cell receptor beta chain was recovered during a study of tumor-infiltrating lymphocytes in primary liver carcinoma. Overall study: Patients had primary liver carcinoma treated by surgical resection. Whole-study results and caveats: Tumors significantly exceeded blood in top-250-clone fraction (p = 0.039). Comparison of CD4+ and CD8+ repertoires was precluded by bulk unsorted samples.

The CDR3 is 13 residues long. Germline CDR1 is MDHEN and CDR2 is SYDVKM. Trimming took 5 bases from V and 4 from J, leaving 9 bases between them. A constant-region primer primed TCR beta cDNA synthesis from about 0.45 ug of total RNA. Generation of the TCR beta libraries relied on three nested multiplex PCR rounds using slightly modified ARM-PCR. Investigators reported that the first two PCR rounds, at about 9 cycles each, used TRBV1-TRBV30 forward primers with a C-beta reverse primer. TCRdb fed the multiplex PCR reads into MiXCR, producing one record per CDR3 protein. The sample holds about 310,000 distinct CDR3 sequences; 50% to 75% are singletons and the top ten take about 18%. This clonotype was found a few times. Its antigen is not identified. Germline DNA was extracted alongside blood RNA, which was obtained from unsorted whole blood. Patients in the cohort were treatment-naive and living with chronic HBV infection.

The TCR was taken from a woman aged 25 to 39 with primary liver carcinoma and hepatitis B virus infection. The chain employs TRBV28 and TRBJ1-5; D not certain. Sample: peripheral blood. In DNA, the CDR3 is TGTGCCAGCAGTGTGACAACTAATCAGCCCCAGCATTTT. Protein sequence: CASSVTTNQPQHF. The complete variable domain, with remaining parts taken from reference TRBV28 and TRBJ1-5, reads DVKVTQSSRYLVKRTGEKVFLECVQDMDHENMFWYRQDPGLGLRLIYFSYDVKMKEKGDIPEGYSVSREKKERFSLILESASTNQTSMYLCASSVTTNQPQHFGDGTRLSIL.